This TCR beta chain was observed in a study of vaccination and CD4 T cells after COVID-19. A word on this clonotype: Its target is unknown.

The assay that was used to sequence DNA from cultured CD4+ T cells was the Oncomine TCR Beta short-read assay. One entry per CDR3 protein results from TCRdb running MiXCR on the PCR reads. Of 9,000 to 10,000 distinct CDR3 sequences listed, roughly two fifths are singletons. Treatment noted: roughly 11-day PBMC culture with coronavirus spike peptide pools or control peptides (ViraFEST assay). From the unexposed donor, CD4+ T cells were collected ahead of the COVID-19 pandemic (2011-2018). Material: CD4+ T cells from blood, cultured in vitro. This TCR was sampled from a human donor in good health.

The CDR3 bases are TGTGCCAGCAGCCAAGAGGGGATTAACACTGAAGCTTTCTTT. Residues: CASSQEGINTEAFF. The genes are TRBV14 and TRBJ1-1; no clear D. The CDR3 is 14 amino acids. The germline V gene encodes CDR1 SGHDN and CDR2 FVKESK. Between the trimmed V and J ends, which lost 0 bases and 2 bases, there was a span of 7 bases.